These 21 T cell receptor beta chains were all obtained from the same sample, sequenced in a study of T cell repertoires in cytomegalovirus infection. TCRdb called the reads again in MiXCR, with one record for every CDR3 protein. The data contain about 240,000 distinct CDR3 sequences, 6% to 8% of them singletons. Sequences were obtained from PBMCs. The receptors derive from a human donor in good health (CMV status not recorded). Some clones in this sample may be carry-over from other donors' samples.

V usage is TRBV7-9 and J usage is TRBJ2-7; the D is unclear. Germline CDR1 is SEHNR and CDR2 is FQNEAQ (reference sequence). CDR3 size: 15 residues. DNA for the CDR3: TGTGCTATCAGTCGTCCCGACACCGCTTCCTACGAGCAGTACTTC. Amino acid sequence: CAISRPDTASYEQYF.

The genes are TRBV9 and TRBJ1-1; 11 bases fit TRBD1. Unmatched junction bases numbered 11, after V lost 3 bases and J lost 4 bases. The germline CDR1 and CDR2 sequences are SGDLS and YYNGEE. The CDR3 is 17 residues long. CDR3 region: CASSAGGGTGGGTEAFF. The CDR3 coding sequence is TGTGCCAGCAGCGCGGGGGGGGGGACAGGGGGTGGCACTGAAGCTTTCTTT.

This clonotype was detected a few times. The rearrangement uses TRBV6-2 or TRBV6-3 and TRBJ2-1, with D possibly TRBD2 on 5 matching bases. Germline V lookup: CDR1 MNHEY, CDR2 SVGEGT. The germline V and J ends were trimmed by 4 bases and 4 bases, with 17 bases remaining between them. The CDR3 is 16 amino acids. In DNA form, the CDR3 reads TGTGCCAGCAGTTTAGATCAGAGGGTTTGGTACAATGAGCAGTTCTTC. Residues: CASSLDQRVWYNEQFF.

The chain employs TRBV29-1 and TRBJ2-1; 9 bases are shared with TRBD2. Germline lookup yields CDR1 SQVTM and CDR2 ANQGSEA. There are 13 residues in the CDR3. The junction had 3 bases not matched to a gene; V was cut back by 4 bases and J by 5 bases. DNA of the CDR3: TGCAGCGTTGTTAGCGGGAGAAACAATGAGCAGTTCTTC. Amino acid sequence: CSVVSGRNNEQFF.

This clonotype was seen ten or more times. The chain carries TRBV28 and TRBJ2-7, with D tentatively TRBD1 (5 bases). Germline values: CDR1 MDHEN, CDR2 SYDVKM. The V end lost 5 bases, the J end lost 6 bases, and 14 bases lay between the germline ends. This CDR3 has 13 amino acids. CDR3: CASSPQGPFEQYF. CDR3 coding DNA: TGTGCCAGCAGTCCCCAGGGTCCCTTCGAGCAGTACTTC.

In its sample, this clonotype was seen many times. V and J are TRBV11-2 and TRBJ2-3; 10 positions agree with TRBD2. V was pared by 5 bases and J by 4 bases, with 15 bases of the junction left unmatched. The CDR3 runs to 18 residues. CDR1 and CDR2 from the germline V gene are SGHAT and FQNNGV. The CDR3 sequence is CASSMQRGGLGFPDTQYF. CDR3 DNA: TGTGCCAGCAGCATGCAGCGGGGGGGCCTCGGGTTCCCAGATACGCAGTATTTT. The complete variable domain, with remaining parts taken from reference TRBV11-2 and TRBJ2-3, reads EAGVAQSPRYKIIEKRQSVAFWCNPISGHATLYWYQQILGQGPKLLIQFQNNGVVDDSQLPKDRFSAERLKGVDSTLKIQPAKLEDSAVYLCASSMQRGGLGFPDTQYFGPGTRLTVL.

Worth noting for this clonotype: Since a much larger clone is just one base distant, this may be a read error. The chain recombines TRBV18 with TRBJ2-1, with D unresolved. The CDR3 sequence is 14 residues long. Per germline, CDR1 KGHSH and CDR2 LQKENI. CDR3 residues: CVSSSLGRDNEQFF. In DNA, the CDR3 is TGTGTCAGCTCTTCCCTGGGCAGAGACAATGAGCAGTTCTTC.

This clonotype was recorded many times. This CDR3 is CASSRGLDTIYF. The CDR3 DNA sequence: TGTGCCAGCAGCCGGGGGTTAGACACCATATATTTT. The chain is built from TRBV7-8 and TRBJ1-3, with a possible D match to TRBD1 (5 bases). The germline V and J ends were trimmed by 5 bases and 8 bases, with 10 bases remaining between them. This CDR3 contains 12 residues. Germline V gene sequence: CDR1 SGHVS, CDR2 FQNEAQ.

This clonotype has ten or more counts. CDR3 loop: CASSLEMGAYEQYF. CDR3 nucleotide sequence: TGTGCCAGCAGCTTAGAGATGGGGGCCTACGAGCAGTACTTC. The V and J genes are TRBV7-2 and TRBJ2-7; D may be TRBD1 or TRBD2 (5 bases each). Trimming removed 1 base from V and 2 bases from J, with 9 bases in between. The CDR3 totals 14 residues. The germline CDR1 and CDR2 sequences are SGHTA and FQGNSA. The variable domain in full, with the rest retrieved from reference TRBV7-2 and TRBJ2-7, is GAGVSQSPSNKVTEKGKDVELRCDPISGHTALYWYRQSLGQGLEFLIYFQGNSAPDKSGLPSDRFSAERTGGSVSTLTIQRTQQEDSAVYLCASSLEMGAYEQYFGPGTRLTVT.

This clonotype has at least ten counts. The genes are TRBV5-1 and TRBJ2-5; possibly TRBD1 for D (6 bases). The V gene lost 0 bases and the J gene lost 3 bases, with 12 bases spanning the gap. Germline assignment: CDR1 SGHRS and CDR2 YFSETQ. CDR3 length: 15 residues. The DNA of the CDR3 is TGCGCCAGCAGCTTGGGGGCGACAGGAGAAGAGACCCAGTACTTC. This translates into CASSLGATGEETQYF.

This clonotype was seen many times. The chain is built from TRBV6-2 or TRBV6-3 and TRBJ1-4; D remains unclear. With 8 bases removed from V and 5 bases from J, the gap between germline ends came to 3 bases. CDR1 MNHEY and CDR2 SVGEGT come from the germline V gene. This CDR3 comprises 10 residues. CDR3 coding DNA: TGTGCCAGCGGCAATGAAAAACTGTTTTTT. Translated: CASGNEKLFF.

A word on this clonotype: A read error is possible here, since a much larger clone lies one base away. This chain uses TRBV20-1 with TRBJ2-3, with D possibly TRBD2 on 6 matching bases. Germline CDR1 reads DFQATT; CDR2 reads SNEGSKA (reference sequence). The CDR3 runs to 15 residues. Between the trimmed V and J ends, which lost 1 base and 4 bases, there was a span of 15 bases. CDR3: CSARGQRVGPDTQYF. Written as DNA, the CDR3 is TGCAGTGCTAGAGGCCAGCGGGTGGGCCCAGATACGCAGTATTTT.

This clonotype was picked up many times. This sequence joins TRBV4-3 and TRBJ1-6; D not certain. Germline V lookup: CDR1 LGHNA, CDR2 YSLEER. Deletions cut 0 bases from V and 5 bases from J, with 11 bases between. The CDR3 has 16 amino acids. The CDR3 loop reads CASSQDSGGNNSPLHF. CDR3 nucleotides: TGCGCCAGCAGCCAAGACAGCGGCGGAAATAATTCACCCCTCCACTTT.

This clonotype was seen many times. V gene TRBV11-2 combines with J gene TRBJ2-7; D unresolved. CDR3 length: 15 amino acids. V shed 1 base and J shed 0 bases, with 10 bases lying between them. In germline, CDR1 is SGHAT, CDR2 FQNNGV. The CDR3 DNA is TGTGCCAGCAGCTTAGGACCTTTTAGCTCCTACGAGCAGTACTTC. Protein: CASSLGPFSSYEQYF.

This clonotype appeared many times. CDR3 in amino acids: CASSLVGVQETQYF. The CDR3 DNA sequence: TGTGCCAGCAGCTTAGTAGGTGTCCAAGAGACCCAGTACTTC. This chain connects TRBV7-2 to TRBJ2-5; D not certain. Looked up from germline, CDR1 is SGHTA and CDR2 is FQGNSA. Trimming took 1 base from V and 1 from J, leaving 7 bases between them. The CDR3 covers 14 residues. The full variable domain, with the rest looked up from reference TRBV7-2 and TRBJ2-5, is GAGVSQSPSNKVTEKGKDVELRCDPISGHTALYWYRQSLGQGLEFLIYFQGNSAPDKSGLPSDRFSAERTGGSVSTLTIQRTQQEDSAVYLCASSLVGVQETQYFGPGTRLLVL.

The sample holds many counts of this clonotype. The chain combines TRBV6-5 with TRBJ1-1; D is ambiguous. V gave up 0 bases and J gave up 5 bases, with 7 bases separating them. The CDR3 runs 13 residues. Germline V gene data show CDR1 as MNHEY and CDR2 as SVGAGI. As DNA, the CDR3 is TGTGCCAGCAGTTACTCGAGAGGGACTGAAGCTTTCTTT. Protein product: CASSYSRGTEAFF.

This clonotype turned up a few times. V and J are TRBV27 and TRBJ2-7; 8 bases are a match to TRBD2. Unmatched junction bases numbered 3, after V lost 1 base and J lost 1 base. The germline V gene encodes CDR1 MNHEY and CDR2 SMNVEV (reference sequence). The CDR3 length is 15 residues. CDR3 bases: TGTGCCAGCAGTTTATTGCGGGGGGAGTCCTACGAGCAGTACTTC. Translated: CASSLLRGESYEQYF.

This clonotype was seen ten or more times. The CDR3: CASSDTVQETQYF. Here the CDR3 DNA reads TGCGCCAGCAGTGACACGGTCCAAGAGACCCAGTACTTC. The chain has TRBV10-1 and TRBJ2-5; D remains ambiguous. Per germline, CDR1 WNHNN and CDR2 SYGVQD (reference sequence). The CDR3 has 13 residues. V was clipped by 3 bases and J by 1 base, with 6 bases between them.

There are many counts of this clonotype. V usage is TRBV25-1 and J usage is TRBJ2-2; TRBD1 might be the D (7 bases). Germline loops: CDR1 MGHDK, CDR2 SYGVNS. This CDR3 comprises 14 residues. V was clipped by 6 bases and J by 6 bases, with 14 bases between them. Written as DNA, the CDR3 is TGTGCCAGCAGACCAGACAGGGAGGCCGGGGAGCTGTTTTTT. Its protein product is CASRPDREAGELFF.

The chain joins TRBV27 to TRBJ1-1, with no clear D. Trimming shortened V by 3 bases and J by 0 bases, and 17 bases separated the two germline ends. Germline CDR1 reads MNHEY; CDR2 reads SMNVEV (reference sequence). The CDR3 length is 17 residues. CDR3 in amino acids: CASSFYSRGPLNTEAFF. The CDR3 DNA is TGTGCCAGCAGTTTTTATTCCCGAGGGCCTTTGAACACTGAAGCTTTCTTT.

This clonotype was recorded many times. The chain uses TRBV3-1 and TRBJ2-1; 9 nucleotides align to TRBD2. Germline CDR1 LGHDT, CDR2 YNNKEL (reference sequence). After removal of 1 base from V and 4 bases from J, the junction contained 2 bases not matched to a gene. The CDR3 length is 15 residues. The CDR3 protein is CASSQGTSAYNEQFF. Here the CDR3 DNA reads TGTGCCAGCAGCCAAGGGACTAGCGCTTACAATGAGCAGTTCTTC.